Below, 14 T cell receptor beta chains from the same sample are listed, as sequenced in a study of blood T cells in healthy people across ages. Then a second PCR, running roughly 7 to 12 cycles, was carried out with a sample-barcoded 5' primer and a J-beta primer mix. TCRdb independently ran MiXCR on the 5' RACE reads; one entry per CDR3 protein. Of just under 750,000 distinct CDR3 sequences in the sample, 22% are singletons; the top ten hold roughly a fifth. The specimen sequenced was blood. The receptors here all came from an older man in good health.

This rearrangement joins TRBV20-1 to TRBJ2-7; TRBD2 aligns across 12 bases. This CDR3 spans 16 amino acids. Per germline, CDR1 DFQATT and CDR2 SNEGSKA (reference sequence). The junction had 6 bases not matched to a gene; V was cut back by 0 bases and J by 3 bases. CDR3 sequence (DNA): TGCAGTGCTAGAGAGCCGACTAGCGGGGGAGGCTACGAGCAGTACTTC. Protein product: CSAREPTSGGGYEQYF.

The chain has TRBV20-1 and TRBJ2-7, with 7 nucleotides matching TRBD1. This CDR3 comprises 13 residues. Trimming removed 6 bases from V and 1 base from J; junction bases left unmatched: 6. Germline CDR1 DFQATT, CDR2 SNEGSKA (reference sequence). As DNA, the CDR3 is TGCAGTGCAGGGCGGACAGGTTCCTACGAGCAGTACTTC. Encoded protein: CSAGRTGSYEQYF.

This clonotype was counted a few times. V usage is TRBV20-1 and J usage is TRBJ2-1, with 12 positions matching TRBD2. The germline V gene encodes CDR1 DFQATT and CDR2 SNEGSKA (reference sequence). The CDR3 consists of 16 residues. V shed 3 bases, J shed 4 bases, and the junction held 7 bases outside the gene matches. The chain's CDR3 is CSASLASGGAYNEQFF. For the CDR3, the DNA is TGCAGTGCTAGCCTCGCTAGCGGGGGGGCGTACAATGAGCAGTTCTTC.

In this sample, this clonotype turned up a few times. This chain links TRBV12-3 or TRBV12-4 with TRBJ2-7; D tentatively reads TRBD1 or TRBD2 (6 bases each). This CDR3 has 14 residues. V was cut by 1 base and J by 7 bases, with 14 bases left in between. The CDR3 loop is CASSLDGGLREQYV. The DNA of the CDR3 is TGTGCCAGCAGTTTAGATGGGGGGCTAAGGGAGCAGTACGTC.

This clonotype has a handful of counts. The genes are TRBV20-1 and TRBJ2-1; D unclear. The last part of the DNA fits TRBJ2-5 better; the J call may be wrong. The CDR3 sequence is 13 residues long. CDR1 and CDR2 (germline): DFQATT, SNEGSKA (reference sequence). DNA for the CDR3: TGCAGTGCTAGATCCGGGTCGTGGGAGACCCAGTACTTC. Protein sequence: CSARSGSWETQYF.

This clonotype appeared many times. The rearrangement joins TRBV5-1 to TRBJ1-1, with 7 bases identical to TRBD1. The CDR3 runs 14 residues. CDR1 is SGHRS and CDR2 is YFSETQ in the germline V gene. J lost 5 bases, V lost 4 bases, and 8 bases had no gene match. CDR3 residues: CASSRTGEGTEAFF. The CDR3 DNA reads TGCGCCAGCAGCAGAACAGGGGAGGGGACTGAAGCTTTCTTT.

This clonotype was detected ten times or more. The chain carries TRBV14 and TRBJ2-1; D is uncertain. Deletions cut 0 bases from V and 6 bases from J, with 6 bases between. CDR1 SGHDN and CDR2 FVKESK come from the germline V gene. The length of the CDR3 is 13 residues. CDR3 in amino acids: CASSQDRVNEQFF. CDR3 nucleotides: TGTGCCAGCAGCCAAGATCGGGTCAATGAGCAGTTCTTC.

The chain recombines TRBV7-2 with TRBJ2-3; D is uncertain. From germline, CDR1 is SGHTA and CDR2 FQGNSA. Trimming left V 1 base short and J 5 bases short, with 7 bases between. The CDR3 contains 13 residues. CDR3 sequence (DNA): TGTGCCAGCAGCTTAGAGCGATTAGATACGCAGTATTTT. This codes for CASSLERLDTQYF.

In its sample, this clonotype was seen a few times. This chain connects TRBV12-3 or TRBV12-4 to TRBJ2-1; TRBD2 aligns across 8 bases. The CDR3 has 15 residues. J lost 7 bases, V lost 6 bases, and 11 bases had no gene match. DNA of the CDR3: TGTGCCAGCAGCCCGGGACTAGTAGGAACTAATGAGCAGTTCTTC. Translated, it gives CASSPGLVGTNEQFF.

V usage is TRBV6-5 and J usage is TRBJ2-2; the match to TRBD1 covers 7 bases. CDR1 and CDR2 (germline): MNHEY, SVGAGI. Trimming took 7 bases from V and 2 from J; bases not matched to a gene: 4. The CDR3 runs to 14 residues. The CDR3 is CASKTGLNTGELFF. The CDR3 DNA reads as TGTGCCAGCAAGACAGGGTTAAACACCGGGGAGCTGTTTTTT.

This clonotype was detected only once. This may stem from a read error, because a much larger clone lies one nucleotide away. The chain recombines TRBV12-3 or TRBV12-4 with TRBJ2-1; perhaps TRBD2 as D (5 bases). V lost 3 bases and J lost 5, with 14 bases in between. The CDR3 covers 15 residues. CDR3 DNA sequence: TGTGCCAGCAGTTTTGGTACTAGAGCGAACAATGAGCAGTTCTTC. It encodes CASSFGTRANNEQFF.

This clonotype was seen more than once but under ten times. The V gene is TRBV29-1, the J gene TRBJ2-5; D is perhaps TRBD1 (6 bases). Germline V gene lookup returns CDR1 SQVTM and CDR2 ANQGSEA. CDR3 length: 13 amino acids. V shed 6 bases and J shed 2 bases, with 13 bases lying between them. Here the CDR3 DNA reads TGCAGCGTAACCGGGACACCGCAAGAGACCCAGTACTTC. Protein sequence: CSVTGTPQETQYF.

The sample holds a few counts of this clonotype. The genes are TRBV29-1 and TRBJ1-1; the D gene is possibly TRBD1 (5 bases). Trimming removed 5 bases at V and 6 bases at J, with 13 bases between. Germline V lookup: CDR1 SQVTM, CDR2 ANQGSEA. The CDR3 has 12 amino acids. The CDR3 loop is CSVWGGASEAFF. CDR3 in DNA: TGCAGCGTTTGGGGAGGGGCCTCTGAAGCTTTCTTT.

This clonotype turned up a few times. The chain is built from TRBV7-9 and TRBJ2-5; D is possibly TRBD1 (7 bases). The CDR3 contains 14 residues. From germline, CDR1 is SEHNR and CDR2 FQNEAQ (reference sequence). V shed 5 bases and J shed 5 bases, with 15 bases lying between them. CDR3 sequence: CASSPFSGGETQYF. The CDR3 DNA is TGTGCCAGCAGCCCGTTCTCAGGGGGGGAGACCCAGTACTTC.